This TCR beta chain originates from a study of blood T cells in healthy people across ages. Next came a second PCR, run for roughly 7 to 12 cycles, which used a sample-barcoded 5' primer along with a J-beta primer mix. TCRdb re-analysed the 5' RACE reads in MiXCR, keeping a single row per CDR3 protein. Found here are approximately 690,000 distinct CDR3 sequences, under 65% of them singletons; the top ten hold 30% to 45%. This clonotype was found a few times. This receptor was identified in a man in his 60s in good health. Sequencing used blood.

CDR3 sequence: CASSLGDRGSEAFF. DNA for the CDR3: TGTGCCAGCAGCTTAGGGGACAGGGGAAGTGAAGCTTTCTTT. The chain links TRBV7-2 to TRBJ1-1; 10 nucleotides line up with TRBD1. The V gene's germline CDR1 is SGHTA and CDR2 FQGNSA. V dropped 1 base and J dropped 7; count of bases not matched to a gene: 3. This CDR3 contains 14 residues.